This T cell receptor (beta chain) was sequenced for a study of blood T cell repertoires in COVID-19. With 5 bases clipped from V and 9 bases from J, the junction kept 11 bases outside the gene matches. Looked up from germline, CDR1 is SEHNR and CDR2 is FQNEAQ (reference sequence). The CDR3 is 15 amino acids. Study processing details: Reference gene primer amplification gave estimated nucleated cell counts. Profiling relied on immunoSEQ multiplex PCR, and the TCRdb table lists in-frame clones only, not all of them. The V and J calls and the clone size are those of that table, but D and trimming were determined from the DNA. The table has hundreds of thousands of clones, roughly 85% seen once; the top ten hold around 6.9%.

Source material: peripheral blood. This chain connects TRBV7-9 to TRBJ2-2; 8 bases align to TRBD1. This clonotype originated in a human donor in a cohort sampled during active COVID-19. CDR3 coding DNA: TGTGCCAGCAGCCAGGACAGGGAACGTCACCGGGAGCTGTTTTTT. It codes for CASSQDRERHRELFF.